This TCR beta chain was sequenced for a study of Tregs in tolerant kidney transplant recipients. Mixed chimerism was transient after nonmyeloablative marrow transplants from related graft donors. Clones were read by immunoSEQ multiplex PCR, and TCRdb kept only the in-frame ones, dropping some. This sample has 75,000 to 100,000 clones; roughly 93% occur once, and the top ten carry about 1.5%. V was cut by 8 bases and J by 1 base, with 11 bases left in between. The length of the CDR3 is 13 residues. Germline V lookup: CDR1 MNHEY, CDR2 SMNVEV (reference sequence). This clone was counted a single time. Its antigen remains unknown. The study's findings and limits: Expanding Tregs on activated donor B cells appeared to best identify donor-specific TCRbeta clones.

This TCR came from a human patient who received a combined kidney and bone marrow transplant. Part of the T cells may come from the graft donor. The source was CD4+ T cells from blood (PBMCs), collected 12 months after the transplant. The chain has TRBV27 and TRBJ1-2; D unclear. In DNA form, the CDR3 reads TGTGCCAGCGGCCGAGCGGGTAACTATGGCTACACCTTC. Amino acid sequence: CASGRAGNYGYTF.